The TCR beta chain described here comes from a study of graft-versus-host responses after intestinal transplantation. Trimming removed 10 bases at V and 0 bases at J, with 13 bases between. Germline assignment: CDR1 ENHRY and CDR2 SYGVKD. The length of the CDR3 is 14 residues. Clones were sequenced by immunoSEQ multiplex PCR, and TCRdb holds only the in-frame ones, with some missing. The data show under 100,000 clones, with approximately 90% seen just once and around 15% held by the top ten. Points from the study as a whole: The presence of high graft-versus-host to host-versus-graft clonal ratios in allografts characterized patients with graft-donor T cell macrochimerism.

As to this clone: Its specificity is not known.

This clonotype was obtained from a human patient who received an intestinal transplant, so some T cells may come from the graft donor. The V and J genes are TRBV10-3 and TRBJ1-5; D gene uncertain. The starting material was PBMCs, obtained approximately 470 days after intestinal transplant. The CDR3 is CATSGGYSNQPQHF. In DNA form, the CDR3 reads TGTGCCACATCGGGAGGGTATAGCAATCAGCCCCAGCATTTT.